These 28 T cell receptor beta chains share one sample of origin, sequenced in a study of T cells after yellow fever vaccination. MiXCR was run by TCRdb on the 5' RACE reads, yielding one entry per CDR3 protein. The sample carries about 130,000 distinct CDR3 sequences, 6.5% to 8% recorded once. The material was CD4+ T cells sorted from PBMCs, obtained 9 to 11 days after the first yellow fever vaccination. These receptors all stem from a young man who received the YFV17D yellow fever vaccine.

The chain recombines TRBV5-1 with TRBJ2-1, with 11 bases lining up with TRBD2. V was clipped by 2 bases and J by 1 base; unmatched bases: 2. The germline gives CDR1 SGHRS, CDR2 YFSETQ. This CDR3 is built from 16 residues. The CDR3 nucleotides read TGCGCCAGCAGCTTCTCTAGCGGGGGGTCCTACAATGAGCAGTTCTTC. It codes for CASSFSSGGSYNEQFF. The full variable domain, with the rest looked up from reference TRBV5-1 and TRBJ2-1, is KAGVTQTPRYLIKTRGQQVTLSCSPISGHRSVSWYQQTPGQGLQFLFEYFSETQRNKGNFPGRFSGRQFSNSRSEMNVSTLELGDSALYLCASSFSSGGSYNEQFFGPGTRLTVL.

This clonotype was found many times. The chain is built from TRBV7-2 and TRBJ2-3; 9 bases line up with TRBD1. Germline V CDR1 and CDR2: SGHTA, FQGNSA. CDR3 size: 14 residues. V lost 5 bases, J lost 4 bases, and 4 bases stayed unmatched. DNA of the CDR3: TGTGCCAGCAGCCAGGACAGGGGAGCAGATACGCAGTATTTT. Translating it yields CASSQDRGADTQYF.

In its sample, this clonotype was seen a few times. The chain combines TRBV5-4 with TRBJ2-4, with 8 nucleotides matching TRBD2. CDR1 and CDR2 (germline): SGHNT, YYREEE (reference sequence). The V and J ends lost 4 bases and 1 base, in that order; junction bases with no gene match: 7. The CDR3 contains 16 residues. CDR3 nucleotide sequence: TGTGCCAGCAGCCCGGGGGGGGCAGGGGCCAAAAACATTCAGTACTTC. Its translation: CASSPGGAGAKNIQYF.

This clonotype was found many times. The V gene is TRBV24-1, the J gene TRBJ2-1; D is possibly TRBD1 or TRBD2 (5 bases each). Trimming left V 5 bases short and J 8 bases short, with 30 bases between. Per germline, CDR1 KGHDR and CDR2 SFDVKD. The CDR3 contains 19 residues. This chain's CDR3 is CATSGTAGVLSGRGDEQFF. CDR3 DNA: TGTGCCACCAGTGGGACTGCCGGGGTACTTTCAGGAAGGGGAGATGAGCAGTTCTTC.

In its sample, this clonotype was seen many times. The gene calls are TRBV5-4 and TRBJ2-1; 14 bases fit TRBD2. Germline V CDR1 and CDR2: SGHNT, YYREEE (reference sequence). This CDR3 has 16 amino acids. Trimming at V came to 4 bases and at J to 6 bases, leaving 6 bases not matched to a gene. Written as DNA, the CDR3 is TGTGCCAGCAGCCCGGGACTAGCGGGGGCCTCCAATGAGCAGTTCTTC. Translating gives CASSPGLAGASNEQFF.

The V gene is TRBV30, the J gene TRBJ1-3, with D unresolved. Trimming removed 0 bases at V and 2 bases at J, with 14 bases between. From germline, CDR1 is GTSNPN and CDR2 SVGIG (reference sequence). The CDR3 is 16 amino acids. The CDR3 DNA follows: TGTGCCTGGAGTGTCGACTTTTTCCCTCCTGGAAACACCATATATTTT. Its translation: CAWSVDFFPPGNTIYF.

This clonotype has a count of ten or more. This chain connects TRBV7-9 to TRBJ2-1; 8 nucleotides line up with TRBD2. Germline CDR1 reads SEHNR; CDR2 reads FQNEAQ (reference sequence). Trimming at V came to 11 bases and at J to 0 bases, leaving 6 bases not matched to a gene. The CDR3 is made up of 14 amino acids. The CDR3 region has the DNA TGTGCCGCCGGGAGGGGTAGCTCCTACAATGAGCAGTTCTTC. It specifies CAAGRGSSYNEQFF.

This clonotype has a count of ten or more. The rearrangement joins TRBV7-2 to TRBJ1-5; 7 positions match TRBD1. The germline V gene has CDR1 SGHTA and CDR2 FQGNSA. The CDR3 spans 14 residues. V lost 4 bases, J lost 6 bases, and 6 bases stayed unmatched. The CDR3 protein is CASSYDRASQPQHF. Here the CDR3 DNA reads TGTGCCAGCAGCTACGACAGGGCGAGTCAGCCCCAGCATTTT. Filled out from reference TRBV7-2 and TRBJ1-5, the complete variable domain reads GAGVSQSPSNKVTEKGKDVELRCDPISGHTALYWYRQSLGQGLEFLIYFQGNSAPDKSGLPSDRFSAERTGGSVSTLTIQRTQQEDSAVYLCASSYDRASQPQHFGDGTRLSIL.

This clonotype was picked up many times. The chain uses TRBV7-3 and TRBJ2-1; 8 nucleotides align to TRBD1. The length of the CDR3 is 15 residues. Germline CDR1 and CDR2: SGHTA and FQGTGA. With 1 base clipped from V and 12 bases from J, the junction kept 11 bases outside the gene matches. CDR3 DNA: TGTGCCAGCAGCTTAAATAGAGGACAGGGATCGTTGCAGTTCTTC. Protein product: CASSLNRGQGSLQFF.

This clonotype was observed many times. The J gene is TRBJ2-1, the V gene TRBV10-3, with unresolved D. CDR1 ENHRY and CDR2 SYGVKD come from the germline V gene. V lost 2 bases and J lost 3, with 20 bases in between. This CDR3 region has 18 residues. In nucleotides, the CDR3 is TGTGCCATCAGTGAGCCGCCCCATCAGCCACCTAACTACAATGAGCAGTTCTTC. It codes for CAISEPPHQPPNYNEQFF.

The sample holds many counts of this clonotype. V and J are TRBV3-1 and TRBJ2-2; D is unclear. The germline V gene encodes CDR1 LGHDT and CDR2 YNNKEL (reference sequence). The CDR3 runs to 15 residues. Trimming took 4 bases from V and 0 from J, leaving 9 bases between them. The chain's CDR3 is CASSRGEANTGELFF. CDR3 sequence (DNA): TGTGCCAGCAGCCGGGGTGAGGCGAACACCGGGGAGCTGTTTTTT.

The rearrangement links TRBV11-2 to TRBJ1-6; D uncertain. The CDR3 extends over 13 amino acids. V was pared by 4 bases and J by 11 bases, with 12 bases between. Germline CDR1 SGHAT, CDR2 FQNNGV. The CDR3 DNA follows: TGTGCCAGCAGCTATATATTGGTAACACCCCTCCACTTT. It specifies CASSYILVTPLHF.

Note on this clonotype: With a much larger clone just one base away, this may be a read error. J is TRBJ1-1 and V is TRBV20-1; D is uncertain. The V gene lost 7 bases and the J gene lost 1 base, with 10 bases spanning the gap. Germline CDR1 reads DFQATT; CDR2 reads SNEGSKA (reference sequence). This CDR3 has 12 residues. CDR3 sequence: CSVLGPNTEAFF. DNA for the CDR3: TGCAGTGTGTTAGGTCCGAACACTGAAGCTTTCTTT.

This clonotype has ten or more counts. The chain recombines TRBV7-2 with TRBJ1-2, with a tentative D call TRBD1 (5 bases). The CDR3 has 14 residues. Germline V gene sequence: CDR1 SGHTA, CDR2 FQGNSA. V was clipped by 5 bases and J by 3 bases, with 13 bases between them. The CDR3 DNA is TGTGCCAGCAGCCCCTGGGACGGAGACTATGGCTACACCTTC. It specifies CASSPWDGDYGYTF.

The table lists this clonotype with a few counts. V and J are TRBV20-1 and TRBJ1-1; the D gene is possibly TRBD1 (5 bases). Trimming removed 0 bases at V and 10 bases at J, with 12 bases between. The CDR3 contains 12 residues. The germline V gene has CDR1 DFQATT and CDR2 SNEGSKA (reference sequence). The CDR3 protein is CSARERGDRAFF. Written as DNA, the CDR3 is TGCAGTGCTAGAGAGCGAGGGGATCGAGCTTTCTTT.

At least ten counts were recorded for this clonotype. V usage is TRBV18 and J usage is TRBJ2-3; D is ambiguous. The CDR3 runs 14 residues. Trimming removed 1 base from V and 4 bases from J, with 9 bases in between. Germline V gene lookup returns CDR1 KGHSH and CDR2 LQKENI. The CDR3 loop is CASSPQTKADTQYF. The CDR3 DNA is TGTGCCAGCTCACCACAAACCAAAGCAGATACGCAGTATTTT.

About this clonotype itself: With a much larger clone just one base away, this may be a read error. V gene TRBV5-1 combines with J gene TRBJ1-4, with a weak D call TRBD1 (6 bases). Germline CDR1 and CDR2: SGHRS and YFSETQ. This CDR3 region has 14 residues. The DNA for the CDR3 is TGCGCCAGCAGCCCCCTACAGGGCGGTGAAGAACTGTTTTTT. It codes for CASSPLQGGEELFF.

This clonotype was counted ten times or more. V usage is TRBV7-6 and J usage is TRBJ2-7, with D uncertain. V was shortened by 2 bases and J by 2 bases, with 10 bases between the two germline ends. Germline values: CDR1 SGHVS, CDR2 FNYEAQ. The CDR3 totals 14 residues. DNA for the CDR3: TGTGCCAGCAGCTTATGGGGATCCACCTACGAGCAGTACGTC. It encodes CASSLWGSTYEQYV.

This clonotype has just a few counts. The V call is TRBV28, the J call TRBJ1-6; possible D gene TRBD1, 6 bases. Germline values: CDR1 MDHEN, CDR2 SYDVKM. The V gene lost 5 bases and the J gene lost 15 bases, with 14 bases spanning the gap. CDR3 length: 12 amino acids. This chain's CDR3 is CASSSPGHLLHF. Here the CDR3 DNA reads TGTGCCAGCAGTAGCCCGGGACATCTCCTCCACTTT.

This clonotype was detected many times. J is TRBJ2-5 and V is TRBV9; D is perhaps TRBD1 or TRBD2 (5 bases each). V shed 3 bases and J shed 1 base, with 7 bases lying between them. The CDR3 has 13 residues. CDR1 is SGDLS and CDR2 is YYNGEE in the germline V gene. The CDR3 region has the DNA TGTGCCAGCAGCGCGGGACCCCAAGAGACCCAGTACTTC. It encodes CASSAGPQETQYF.

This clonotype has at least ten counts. The CDR3 here is CASMGSGELFF. The CDR3 DNA follows: TGTGCCAGCATGGGGTCCGGGGAGCTGTTTTTT. The chain recombines TRBV9 with TRBJ2-2; D not resolved. Germline CDR1 SGDLS, CDR2 YYNGEE. Trimming stripped 6 bases from V and 6 bases from J, with 6 bases between. This CDR3 has 11 residues.

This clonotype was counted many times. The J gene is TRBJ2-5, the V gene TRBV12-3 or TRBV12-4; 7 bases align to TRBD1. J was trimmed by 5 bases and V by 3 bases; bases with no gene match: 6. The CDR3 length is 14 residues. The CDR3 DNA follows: TGTGCCAGCAGTTTTAGGGGGCTGATTGAGACCCAGTACTTC. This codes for CASSFRGLIETQYF.

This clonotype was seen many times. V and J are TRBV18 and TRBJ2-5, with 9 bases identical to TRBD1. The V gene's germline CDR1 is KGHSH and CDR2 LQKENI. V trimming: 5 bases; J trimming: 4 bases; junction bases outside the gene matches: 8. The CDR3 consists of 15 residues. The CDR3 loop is CASSMGTGNGETQYF. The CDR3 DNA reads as TGTGCCAGCTCAATGGGGACAGGGAATGGAGAGACCCAGTACTTC.

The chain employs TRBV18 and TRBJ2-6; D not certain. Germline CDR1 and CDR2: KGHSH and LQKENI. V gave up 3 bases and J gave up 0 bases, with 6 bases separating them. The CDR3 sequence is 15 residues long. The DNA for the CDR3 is TGTGCCAGCTCACCGAGCGACTCTGGGGCCAACGTCCTGACTTTC. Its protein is CASSPSDSGANVLTF.

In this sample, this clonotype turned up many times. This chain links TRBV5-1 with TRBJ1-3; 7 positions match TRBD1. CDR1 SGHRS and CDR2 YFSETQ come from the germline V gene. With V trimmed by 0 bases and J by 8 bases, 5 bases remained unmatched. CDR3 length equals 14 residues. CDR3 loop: CASSLGQGLDTIYF. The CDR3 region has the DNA TGCGCCAGCAGCTTGGGACAGGGTCTAGACACCATATATTTT. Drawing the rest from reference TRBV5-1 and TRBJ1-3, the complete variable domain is KAGVTQTPRYLIKTRGQQVTLSCSPISGHRSVSWYQQTPGQGLQFLFEYFSETQRNKGNFPGRFSGRQFSNSRSEMNVSTLELGDSALYLCASSLGQGLDTIYFGEGSWLTVV.

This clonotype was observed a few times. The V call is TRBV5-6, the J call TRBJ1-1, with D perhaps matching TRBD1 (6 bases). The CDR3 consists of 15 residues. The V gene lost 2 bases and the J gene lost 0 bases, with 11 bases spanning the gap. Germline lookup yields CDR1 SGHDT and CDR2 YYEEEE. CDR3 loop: CASSLQGPMNTEAFF. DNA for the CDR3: TGTGCCAGCAGCTTACAGGGTCCTATGAACACTGAAGCTTTCTTT.

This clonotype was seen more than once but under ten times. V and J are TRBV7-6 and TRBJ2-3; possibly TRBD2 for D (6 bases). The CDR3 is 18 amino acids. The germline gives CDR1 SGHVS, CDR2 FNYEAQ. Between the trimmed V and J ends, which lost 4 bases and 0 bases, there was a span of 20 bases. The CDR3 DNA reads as TGTGCCAGCAGCTCCTCGGGGGAGGCCACTCCTAGCACAGATACGCAGTATTTT. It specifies CASSSSGEATPSTDTQYF.

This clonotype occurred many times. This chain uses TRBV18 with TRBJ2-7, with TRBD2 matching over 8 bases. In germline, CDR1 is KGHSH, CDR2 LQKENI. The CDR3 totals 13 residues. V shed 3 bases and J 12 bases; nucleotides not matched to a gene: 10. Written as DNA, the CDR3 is TGTGCCAGCTCACCTGCCGGGAGGGCGACGGGGTACTTC. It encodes CASSPAGRATGYF.